The clone carrying this T cell receptor beta chain appeared many times. The CDR3 contains 11 residues. Trimming took off 6 bases at V and 3 bases at J, with 9 bases between the two ends. CDR1 is DFQATT, CDR2 SNEGSKA, per germline (reference sequence). The sample is drawn from a study of breast tumors, draining lymph nodes, adjacent tissues. TCRdb re-called the multiplex PCR reads through MiXCR, storing one row per CDR3 protein. The repertoire includes around 130,000 distinct CDR3 sequences, around 20% of them detected once, and about 2.2% sits in the top ten. Samples came from axillary lymph nodes draining the breast cancer.

The sample consisted of axillary lymph node tissue. This clonotype originated in a female donor with breast cancer. Some clones in this sample may be carry-over from other donors' samples. V gene TRBV20-1 combines with J gene TRBJ2-7; D is ambiguous. CDR3 protein: CSARPGYEQYF. In DNA, the CDR3 is TGCAGTGCACGACCAGGCTACGAGCAGTACTTC.